One and the same sample provided the 9 T cell receptor beta chains below, sequenced in a study of cytomegalovirus exposure and HLA in healthy donors. This table comes from immunoSEQ multiplex PCR, and its TCRdb copy is limited to in-frame clones, with some not included. The sample lists about 57,000 clones; 80% to 95% were seen once. Material for sequencing was PBMCs. Receptors were obtained from a young woman in good health and CMV-seronegative.

This clone was detected once. The V gene is TRBV9, the J gene TRBJ2-3, with TRBD2 matching over 11 bases. The CDR3 is 17 amino acids. Germline values: CDR1 SGDLS, CDR2 YYNGEE. The ends lost 4 bases at V and 4 bases at J; junction bases unmatched: 11. CDR3 DNA: TGTGCCAGCAGCCCATTCGTAGCGGGAGGGCCTTCAGATACGCAGTATTTT. The encoded protein is CASSPFVAGGPSDTQYF.

This chain connects TRBV5-1 to TRBJ1-4, with 10 nucleotides matching TRBD1. The germline V gene encodes CDR1 SGHRS and CDR2 YFSETQ. The length of the CDR3 is 14 residues. Trimming took 4 bases from V and 5 from J; bases not matched to a gene: 2. In nucleotides, the CDR3 is TGCGCCAGCAGCGCGGGACAGGGGAATGAAAAACTGTTTTTT. Translation: CASSAGQGNEKLFF.

V is TRBV6-1 and J is TRBJ1-5, with D possibly being TRBD1 (6 bases). The germline V gene has CDR1 MNHNS and CDR2 SASEGT. CDR3 size: 15 residues. With 8 bases removed from V and 4 bases from J, the gap between germline ends came to 18 bases. The CDR3 bases are TGTGCCAGCTCGGTAACCGGGACATCAAATCAGCCCCAGCATTTT. This sequence encodes CASSVTGTSNQPQHF.

The chain joins TRBV7-9 to TRBJ2-1; D may be TRBD2 (6 bases). CDR1 SEHNR and CDR2 FQNEAQ come from the germline V gene (reference sequence). V was cut by 5 bases and J by 10 bases, with 18 bases left in between. The CDR3 extends over 14 amino acids. In nucleotides, the CDR3 is TGTGCCAGCAGCGCGCTAGCCGGACGGGGGGAGCAGTTCTTC. Translated, it gives CASSALAGRGEQFF.

The chain couples TRBV2 to TRBJ1-1, with unresolved D. The CDR3 runs to 13 residues. Germline-derived CDR1 and CDR2 are SNHLY and FYNNEI. The germline V and J ends were trimmed by 5 bases and 1 base, with 8 bases remaining between them. This CDR3 reads CASSFIGNTEAFF. The CDR3 bases are TGTGCCAGCAGTTTCATCGGGAACACTGAAGCTTTCTTT. Complete variable domain (other parts from reference TRBV2 and TRBJ1-1): EPEVTQTPSHQVTQMGQEVILRCVPISNHLYFYWYRQILGQKVEFLVSFYNNEISEKSEIFDDQFSVERPDGSNFTLKIRSTKLEDSAMYFCASSFIGNTEAFFGQGTRLTVV.

The rearrangement uses TRBV2 and TRBJ2-7; 7 bases map to TRBD1. Germline lookup yields CDR1 SNHLY and CDR2 FYNNEI. The CDR3 runs 12 residues. V lost 8 bases, J lost 3 bases, and 4 bases stayed unmatched. The DNA of the CDR3 is TGTGCCAGCCGGGACAGATACTACGAGCAGTACTTC. This gives the protein CASRDRYYEQYF.

The chain carries TRBV10-3 and TRBJ1-2; 7 nucleotides match TRBD1. The V and J ends lost 0 bases and 2 bases, in that order; junction bases with no gene match: 6. Germline loops: CDR1 ENHRY, CDR2 SYGVKD. This CDR3 has 16 amino acids. The CDR3 region has the DNA TGTGCCATCAGTGAGTCGCCTACAGGGGCGAACTATGGCTACACCTTC. Translation gives CAISESPTGANYGYTF.

This rearrangement joins TRBV18 to TRBJ2-1, with D perhaps matching TRBD2 (6 bases). The CDR3 runs to 14 residues. The V end was cut by 3 bases, the J end by 8 bases, with 14 bases between. Per germline, CDR1 KGHSH and CDR2 LQKENI. The CDR3 region has the DNA TGTGCCAGCTCACCTGGGACTCTCCGGGATGAGCAGTTCTTC. It encodes CASSPGTLRDEQFF.

This clone appeared a few times. The CDR3 reads CASRRDGDKRDGYTF. In DNA, the CDR3 is TGTGCCAGTCGAAGAGACGGGGACAAGCGGGACGGCTACACCTTC. V and J are TRBV19 and TRBJ1-2, with D possibly matching TRBD1 (6 bases). This CDR3 region has 15 residues. The germline V gene has CDR1 LNHDA and CDR2 SQIVND (reference sequence). Deletions cut 8 bases from V and 8 bases from J, with 24 bases between. Using reference TRBV19 and TRBJ1-2 for the parts outside the CDR3, the full variable domain is DGGITQSPKYLFRKEGQNVTLSCEQNLNHDAMYWYRQDPGQGLRLIYYSQIVNDFQKGDIAEGYSVSREKKESFPLTVTSAQKNPTAFYLCASRRDGDKRDGYTFGSGTRLTVV.